This TCR beta chain is drawn from a study of shared clonotypes between healthy human individuals. Study-level findings and limits: Limited genetic and exposure-history diversity came from having few donors.

Points on this clone: The target antigen is unknown.

Running of the assay took place at deep level. Clones were read by immunoSEQ multiplex PCR, and TCRdb kept only the in-frame ones, dropping some. The table lists a few million clones, just over 90% of them singletons. Splitting of CD4+ cells produced CD45RA+ naive and CD45RA-negative memory subsets. In germline, CDR1 is WNHNN, CDR2 SYGVQD (reference sequence). The CDR3 runs to 13 residues. V was clipped by 2 bases and J by 7 bases, with 12 bases between them. This chain joins TRBV10-1 and TRBJ2-7, with D maybe TRBD2 (5 bases). Sequenced: naive CD4+ T cells from PBMCs. Indicated subset: CD45RA+ positively selected. This clonotype was obtained from a man aged 18 to 29 in good health. Some clones in this sample may be carry-over from other donors' samples. CDR3 nucleotides: TGCGCCAGCAGTGAGGACCCCACGGGAGAGCAGTACTTC. This codes for CASSEDPTGEQYF.